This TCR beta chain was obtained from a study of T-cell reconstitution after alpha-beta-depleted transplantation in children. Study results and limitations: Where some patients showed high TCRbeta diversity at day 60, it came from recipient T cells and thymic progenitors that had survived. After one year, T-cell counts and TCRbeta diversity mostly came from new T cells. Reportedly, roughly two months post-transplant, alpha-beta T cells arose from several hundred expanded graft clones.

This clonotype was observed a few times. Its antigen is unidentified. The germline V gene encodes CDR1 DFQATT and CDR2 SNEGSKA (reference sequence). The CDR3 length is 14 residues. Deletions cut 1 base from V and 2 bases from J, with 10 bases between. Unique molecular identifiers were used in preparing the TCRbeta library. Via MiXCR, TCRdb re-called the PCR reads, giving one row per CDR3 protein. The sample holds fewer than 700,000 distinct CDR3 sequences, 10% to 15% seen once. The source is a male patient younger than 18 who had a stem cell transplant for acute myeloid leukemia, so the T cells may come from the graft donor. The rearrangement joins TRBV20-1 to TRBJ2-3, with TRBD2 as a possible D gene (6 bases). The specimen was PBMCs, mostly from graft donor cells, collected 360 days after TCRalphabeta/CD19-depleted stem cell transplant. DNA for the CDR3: TGCAGTGCTAGAGCCGGAGGGAACACAGATACGCAGTATTTT. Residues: CSARAGGNTDTQYF.